This T cell receptor beta chain stems from a study of blood T cell repertoires in COVID-19. Looking at the study overall: Nucleic acid was either cDNA or gDNA, and it came from T cells, B-cell-depleted T cells, or PBMCs.

V was trimmed by 6 bases and J by 0 bases, leaving 14 bases between them. The CDR3 has 15 residues. Germline V gene data show CDR1 as MNHEY and CDR2 as SMNVEV (reference sequence). In the original workflow: Quantification of nucleated cells was approximated via reference gene primer amplification. Libraries were prepared by immunoSEQ multiplex PCR; TCRdb keeps only in-frame clonotypes and omits some of them. V, J and clone size reflect that table, while D and trimming were determined from the DNA. The data show some 71,000 clones, with 86% seen just once and 2% held by the top ten. V gene TRBV27 combines with J gene TRBJ1-2, with D tentatively TRBD1 (5 bases). The TCR originated in a young man with acute or convalescent COVID-19. Sample: peripheral blood. The CDR3 sequence: CASSRQGLPNYGYTF. The DNA of the CDR3 is TGTGCCAGCAGCCGTCAGGGCTTGCCTAACTATGGCTACACCTTC.